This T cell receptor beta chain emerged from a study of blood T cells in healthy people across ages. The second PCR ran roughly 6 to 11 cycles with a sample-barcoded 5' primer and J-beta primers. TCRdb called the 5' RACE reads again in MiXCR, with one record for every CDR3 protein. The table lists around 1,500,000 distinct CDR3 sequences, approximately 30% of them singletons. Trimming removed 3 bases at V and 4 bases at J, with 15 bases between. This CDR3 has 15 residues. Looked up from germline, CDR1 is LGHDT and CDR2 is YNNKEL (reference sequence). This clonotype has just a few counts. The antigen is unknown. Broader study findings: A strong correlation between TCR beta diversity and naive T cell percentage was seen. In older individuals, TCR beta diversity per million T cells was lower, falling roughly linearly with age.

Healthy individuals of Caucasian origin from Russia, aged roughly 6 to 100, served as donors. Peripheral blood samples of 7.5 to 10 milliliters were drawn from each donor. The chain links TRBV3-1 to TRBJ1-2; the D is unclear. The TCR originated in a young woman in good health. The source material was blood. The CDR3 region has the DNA TGTGCCAGCAGCCAGGATTACAGCCCTTTCTATGGCTACACCTTC. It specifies CASSQDYSPFYGYTF. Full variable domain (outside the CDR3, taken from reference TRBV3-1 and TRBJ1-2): DTAVSQTPKYLVTQMGNDKSIKCEQNLGHDTMYWYKQDSKKFLKIMFSYNNKELIINETVPNRFSPKSPDKAHLNLHINSLELGDSAVYFCASSQDYSPFYGYTFGSGTRLTVV.